Listed below are T cell receptor beta chains from one sample, sequenced in a study of post-analysis software for immune sequencing data. TCRdb recomputed calls from the PCR reads with MiXCR, one row per CDR3 protein. The sample has some 500,000 distinct CDR3 sequences, under 55% seen once. The sequencing input was blood. The receptors were gathered from a girl between 10 and 17 years old with multiple sclerosis. The CDR3 runs from the conserved cysteine through the conserved F or W. A D gene is named only where the DNA matches it firmly. Size is omitted from some rows. Given values are once, few, many or a class for expanded clones.

d_gene,abundance,j_gene,v_gene,CDR3aa,CDR3nt
NA,NA,TRBJ1-6,TRBV3-1,CASSQEGAGNSPLHF,TGTGCCAGCAGCCAAGAGGGGGCGGGGAATTCACCCCTCCACTTT
TRBD2,NA,TRBJ2-1,TRBV4-3,CASSQDPPAGVYNEQFF,TGCGCCAGCAGCCAAGATCCCCCAGCGGGAGTCTACAATGAGCAGTTCTTC
NA,NA,TRBJ2-7,TRBV4-1,CASSQGWLAQTGYEQYF,TGCGCCAGCAGCCAAGGCTGGCTAGCGCAAACGGGGTACGAGCAGTACTTC
NA,NA,TRBJ2-3,TRBV7-9,CASSFDGTDTQYF,TGTGCCAGCAGCTTTGACGGGACAGATACGCAGTATTTT
NA,NA,TRBJ2-1,TRBV9,CASSVAGTLGDEQFF,TGTGCCAGCAGCGTAGCCGGGACTCTGGGTGATGAGCAGTTCTTC
NA,NA,TRBJ2-3,TRBV20-1,CSARGWTVSTDTQYF,TGCAGTGCTAGAGGCTGGACAGTCAGCACAGATACGCAGTATTTT
NA,NA,TRBJ2-7,TRBV10-3,CAISESGEDEQYF,TGTGCCATCAGTGAGTCTGGGGAGGACGAGCAGTACTTC
TRBD2,NA,TRBJ2-1,TRBV20-1,CSARGGTSGKMGEQFF,TGCAGTGCTAGAGGGGGGACTAGCGGGAAGATGGGTGAGCAGTTCTTC
TRBD1,many,TRBJ2-7,TRBV9,CASSVGDSYEQYF,TGTGCCAGCAGCGTAGGGGACAGCTACGAGCAGTACTTC
NA,few,TRBJ2-5,TRBV4-1,CASSPRRGQETQYF,TGCGCCAGCAGTCCACGGAGGGGACAAGAGACCCAGTACTTC
NA,NA,TRBJ1-5,TRBV27,CASSLSLGRNQPQHF,TGTGCCAGCAGTTTATCGTTAGGGCGCAATCAGCCCCAGCATTTT
NA,NA,TRBJ2-2,TRBV5-1,CASSSFPGREGSMNTGELFF,TGCGCCAGCAGCTCCTTCCCGGGTCGGGAAGGAAGTATGAACACCGGGGAGCTGTTTTTT
TRBD1,many,TRBJ1-2,TRBV20-1,CSSYTQTGFNYGYTF,TGCAGCTCATATACCCAGACAGGGTTTAACTATGGCTACACCTTC
TRBD2,NA,TRBJ2-7,TRBV27,CAGSLYPGLVSYNEQYF,TGTGCCGGCAGTTTATACCCCGGACTAGTCTCCTACAATGAGCAGTACTTC
NA,NA,TRBJ2-7,TRBV6-2/TRBV6-3,CASSFGGGDFSYEQYF,TGTGCCAGCAGTTTCGGAGGGGGCGATTTTTCCTACGAGCAGTACTTC
NA,NA,TRBJ2-7,TRBV6-5,CASSYRQGGTYEQYF,TGTGCCAGCAGTTACAGGCAGGGGGGAACCTACGAGCAGTACTTC
NA,few,TRBJ1-5,TRBV7-2,CASSFPLGQWGQPQHF,TGTGCCAGCAGCTTCCCCCTGGGACAATGGGGGCAGCCCCAGCATTTT
NA,few,TRBJ2-1,TRBV20-1,CSAVRTAEQFF,TGCAGTGCTGTCAGGACAGCCGAGCAGTTCTTC
TRBD1,NA,TRBJ1-1,TRBV20-1,CRGDRGLGEAFF,TGCAGGGGGGACAGAGGATTGGGTGAAGCTTTCTTT
TRBD2,NA,TRBJ2-1,TRBV5-1,CASRRTSGISYNEQFF,TGCGCCAGCAGACGGACTAGCGGGATCTCCTACAATGAGCAGTTCTTC
TRBD2,NA,TRBJ2-1,TRBV6-5,CASSYLLVSGTVIYYNEQFF,TGTGCCAGCAGTTACCTACTGGTCAGCGGGACTGTGATCTACTACAATGAGCAGTTCTTC
NA,NA,TRBJ2-7,TRBV29-1,CSAERTDSYEQYF,TGCAGCGCCGAAAGGACAGACTCCTACGAGCAGTACTTC
NA,NA,TRBJ2-3,TRBV7-2,CASTWAHGTLGDTQYF,TGTGCCAGCACTTGGGCCCACGGGACCCTCGGGGATACGCAGTATTTT
TRBD1,few,TRBJ1-5,TRBV6-2/TRBV6-3,CASSRTGDQPQHF,TGTGCCAGCAGTCGGACAGGGGATCAGCCCCAGCATTTT
NA,NA,TRBJ1-4,TRBV5-4,CASSHGQRRTNEKLFF,TGTGCCAGCAGCCATGGACAGAGGAGGACTAATGAAAAACTGTTTTTT
TRBD2,NA,TRBJ2-1,TRBV24-1,CATGLAGSNEQFF,TGTGCCACCGGACTAGCGGGGAGTAATGAGCAGTTCTTC
TRBD1,NA,TRBJ1-1,TRBV20-1,CSARPPGQGGTEAFF,TGCAGTGCTAGACCCCCGGGACAGGGGGGCACTGAAGCTTTCTTT
NA,few,TRBJ2-5,TRBV4-1,CASSQVQYQETQYF,TGCGCCAGCAGCCAAGTCCAGTACCAAGAGACCCAGTACTTC
NA,NA,TRBJ2-5,TRBV12-3/TRBV12-4,CASSLNPETQYF,TGTGCCAGCAGTTTAAACCCGGAGACCCAGTACTTC
TRBD2,few,TRBJ2-7,TRBV15,CATSRVLAGVSYEQYF,TGTGCCACCAGCAGAGTTCTAGCGGGAGTAAGCTACGAGCAGTACTTC
NA,few,TRBJ2-1,TRBV7-2,CASSLEAGYNEQFF,TGTGCCAGCAGCTTAGAAGCGGGTTACAATGAGCAGTTCTTC
TRBD1,NA,TRBJ2-1,TRBV20-1,CSARVRQGAYNEQFF,TGCAGTGCTAGAGTTAGGCAGGGGGCCTACAATGAGCAGTTCTTC
NA,NA,TRBJ2-7,TRBV7-2,CASSLWSVGRWGISSYEQYF,TGTGCCAGCAGCTTATGGAGTGTTGGAAGATGGGGAATAAGCTCCTACGAGCAGTACTTC